This T cell receptor (beta chain) was retrieved from a study of T cells in Graves' hyperthyroidism and ophthalmopathy. Study findings and constraints: A model of 13 V-J features distinguished ophthalmopathy from stable hyperthyroidism. The model identified upcoming ophthalmopathy a median approximately seven months ahead of onset.

Using RNA transcripts as the source, TCR beta CDR3 regions were amplified. HTBI primers were the set used in a first-round RT-PCR of the TCR CDR3. Using its own MiXCR run on the multiplex PCR reads, TCRdb lists one record per CDR3 protein. Of almost 250,000 distinct CDR3 sequences listed, approximately 25% were seen once; the top ten hold about 40%. Exclusions: uncontrolled infection, other autoimmune disease, pregnancy, lactation. Source material for PBMCs was more than 7.5 ml fresh peripheral blood. This clonotype was counted a few times. The antigen remains undetermined. Input material: blood. This receptor was identified in a woman aged 40-49 years with Graves' ophthalmopathy.

The CDR3 sequence is CSVNSIAGGIQETQYF. CDR3 nucleotide sequence: TGCAGCGTAAACAGTATAGCGGGAGGAATACAAGAGACCCAGTACTTC. The rearrangement uses TRBV29-1 and TRBJ2-5, with 10 positions matching TRBD2. This CDR3 region has 16 residues. Germline V gene lookup returns CDR1 SQVTM and CDR2 ANQGSEA. J lost 2 bases, V lost 6 bases, and 12 bases had no gene match.